The sequence of this TCR beta chain was determined in a study of technical replicates of blood from a handful of donors. The V and J ends lost 2 bases and 0 bases respectively, with 12 bases between them. The CDR3 loop spans 16 amino acids. CDR1 MNHEY and CDR2 SVGAGI come from the germline V gene. Produced via immunoSEQ multiplex PCR; TCRdb's table is partial and in-frame only. The sample consists of 14,000 or so clones, roughly four fifths of them appearing once. The sequenced sample consisted of PBMCs. This TCR was sampled from a human donor in good health. The chain carries TRBV6-5 and TRBJ2-3; maybe TRBD1 (5 bases). CDR3 sequence: CASSYGVQASTDTQYF. The CDR3 DNA sequence: TGTGCCAGCAGTTACGGGGTACAGGCTAGCACAGATACGCAGTATTTT.